This TCR beta chain is drawn from a study of control samples from healthy donors and cancer patients. CDR1 is LNHDA, CDR2 SQIVND, per germline (reference sequence). Trimming took 6 bases from V and 0 from J, leaving 23 bases between them. CDR3 length equals 18 residues. Using immunoSEQ multiplex PCR, the repertoire was profiled, and TCRdb retains in-frame clones only, with some absent. The sample contains 100,000 to 150,000 clones, around 92% of which appear only once. The sample comprised blood. The J gene is TRBJ1-1, the V gene TRBV19, with TRBD1 as a possible D gene (5 bases). This clonotype was obtained from a woman in her forties or fifties in good health. DNA for the CDR3: TGTGCCAGTAGCCGGTTCGGGGGAGACAACCTTATGAACACTGAAGCTTTCTTT. It translates to CASSRFGGDNLMNTEAFF.